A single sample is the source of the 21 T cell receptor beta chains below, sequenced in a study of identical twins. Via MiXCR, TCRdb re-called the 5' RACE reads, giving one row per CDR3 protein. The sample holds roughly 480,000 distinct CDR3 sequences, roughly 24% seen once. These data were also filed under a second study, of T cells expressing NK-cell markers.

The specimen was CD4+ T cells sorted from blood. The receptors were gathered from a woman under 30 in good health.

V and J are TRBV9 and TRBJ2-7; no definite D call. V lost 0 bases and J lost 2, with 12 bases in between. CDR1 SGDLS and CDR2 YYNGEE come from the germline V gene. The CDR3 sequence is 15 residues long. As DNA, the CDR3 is TGTGCCAGCAGCGTAGCTGGTGGGTTCGCCTACGAGCAGTACTTC. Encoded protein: CASSVAGGFAYEQYF.

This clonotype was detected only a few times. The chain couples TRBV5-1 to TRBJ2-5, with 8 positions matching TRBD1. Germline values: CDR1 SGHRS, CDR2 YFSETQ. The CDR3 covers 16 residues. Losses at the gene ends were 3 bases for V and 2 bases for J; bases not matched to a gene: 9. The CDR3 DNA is TGCGCCAGCAGCTCACAGGGGGAGACCAGTCAAGAGACCCAGTACTTC. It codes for CASSSQGETSQETQYF.

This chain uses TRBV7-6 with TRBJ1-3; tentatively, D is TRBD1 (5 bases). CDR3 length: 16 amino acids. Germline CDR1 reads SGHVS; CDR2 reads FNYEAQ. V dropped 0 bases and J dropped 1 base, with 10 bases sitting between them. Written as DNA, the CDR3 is TGTGCCAGCAGCTTAGCGTCGCAGGGATCTGGAAACACCATATATTTT. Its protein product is CASSLASQGSGNTIYF.

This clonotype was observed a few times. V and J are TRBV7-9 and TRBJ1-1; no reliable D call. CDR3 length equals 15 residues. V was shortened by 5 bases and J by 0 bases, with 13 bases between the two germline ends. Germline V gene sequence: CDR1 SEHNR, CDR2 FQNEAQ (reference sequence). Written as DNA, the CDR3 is TGTGCCAGCAGCGCCCCGACGGCTATGAACACTGAAGCTTTCTTT. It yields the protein CASSAPTAMNTEAFF.

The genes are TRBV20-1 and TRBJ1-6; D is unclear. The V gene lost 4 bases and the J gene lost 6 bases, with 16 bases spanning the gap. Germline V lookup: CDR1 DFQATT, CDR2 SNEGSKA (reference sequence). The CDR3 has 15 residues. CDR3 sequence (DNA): TGCAGTGCTACCTACGAAGGGCACTCTAATTCACCCCTCCACTTT. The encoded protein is CSATYEGHSNSPLHF.

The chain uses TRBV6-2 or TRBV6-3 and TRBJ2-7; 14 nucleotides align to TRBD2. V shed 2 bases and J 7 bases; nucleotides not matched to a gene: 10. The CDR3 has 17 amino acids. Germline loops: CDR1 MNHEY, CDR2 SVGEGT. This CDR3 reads CASSYPGLAGASGEQYF. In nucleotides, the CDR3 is TGTGCCAGCAGTTACCCGGGACTAGCGGGGGCCTCGGGGGAGCAGTACTTC.

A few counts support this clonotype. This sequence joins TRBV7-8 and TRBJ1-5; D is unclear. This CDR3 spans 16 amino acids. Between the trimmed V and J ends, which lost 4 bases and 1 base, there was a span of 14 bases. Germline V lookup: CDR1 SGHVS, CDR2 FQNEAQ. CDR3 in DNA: TGTGCCAGCAGCTCCCTTACCGGTAGGAGCAATCAGCCCCAGCATTTT. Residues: CASSSLTGRSNQPQHF.

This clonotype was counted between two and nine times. In DNA form, the CDR3 reads TGCGCCAGCAGCTTGATGCGGCACGAGACCCAGTACTTC. Translation gives CASSLMRHETQYF. V usage is TRBV5-1 and J usage is TRBJ2-5, with unresolved D. Germline CDR1 reads SGHRS; CDR2 reads YFSETQ. This CDR3 contains 13 residues. Trimming left V 1 base short and J 5 bases short, with 9 bases between.

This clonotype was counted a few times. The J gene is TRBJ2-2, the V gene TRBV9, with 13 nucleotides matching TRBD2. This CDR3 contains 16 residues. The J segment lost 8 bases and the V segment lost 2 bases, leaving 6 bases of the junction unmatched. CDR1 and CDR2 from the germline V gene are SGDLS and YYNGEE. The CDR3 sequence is CASSVPGLAGNGELFF. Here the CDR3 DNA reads TGTGCCAGCAGCGTTCCGGGACTAGCGGGAAATGGGGAGCTGTTTTTT.

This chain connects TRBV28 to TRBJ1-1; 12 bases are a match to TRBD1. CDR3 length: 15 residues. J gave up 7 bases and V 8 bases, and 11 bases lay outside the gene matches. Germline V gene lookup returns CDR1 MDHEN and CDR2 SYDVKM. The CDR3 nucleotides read TGTGCCAGCGCTCTTCGGGACAGGGGGCTCGATGAAGCTTTCTTT. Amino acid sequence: CASALRDRGLDEAFF.

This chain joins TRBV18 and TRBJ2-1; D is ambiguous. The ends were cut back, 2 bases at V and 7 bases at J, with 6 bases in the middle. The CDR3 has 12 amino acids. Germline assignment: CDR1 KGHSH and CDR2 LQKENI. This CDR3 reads CASSPSVNEQFF. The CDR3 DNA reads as TGTGCCAGCTCACCATCGGTGAATGAGCAGTTCTTC. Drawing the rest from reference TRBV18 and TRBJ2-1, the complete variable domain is NAGVMQNPRHLVRRRGQEARLRCSPMKGHSHVYWYRQLPEEGLKFMVYLQKENIIDESGMPKERFSAEFPKEGPSILRIQQVVRGDSAAYFCASSPSVNEQFFGPGTRLTVL.

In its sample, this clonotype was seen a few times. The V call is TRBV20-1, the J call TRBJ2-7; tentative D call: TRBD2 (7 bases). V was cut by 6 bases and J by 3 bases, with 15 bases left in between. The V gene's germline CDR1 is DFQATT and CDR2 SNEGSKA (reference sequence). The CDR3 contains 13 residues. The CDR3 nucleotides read TGCAGTGCCCCACGGGGGGCCAACTACGAGCAGTACTTC. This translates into CSAPRGANYEQYF.

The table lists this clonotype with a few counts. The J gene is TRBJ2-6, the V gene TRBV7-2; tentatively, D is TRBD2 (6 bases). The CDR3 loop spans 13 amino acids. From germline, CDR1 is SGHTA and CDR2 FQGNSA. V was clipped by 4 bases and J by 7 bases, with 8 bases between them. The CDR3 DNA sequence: TGTGCCAGCAGCTGGGGAGGTGCCAACGTCCTGACTTTC. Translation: CASSWGGANVLTF. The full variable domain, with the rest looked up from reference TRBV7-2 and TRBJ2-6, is GAGVSQSPSNKVTEKGKDVELRCDPISGHTALYWYRQSLGQGLEFLIYFQGNSAPDKSGLPSDRFSAERTGGSVSTLTIQRTQQEDSAVYLCASSWGGANVLTFGAGSRLTVL.

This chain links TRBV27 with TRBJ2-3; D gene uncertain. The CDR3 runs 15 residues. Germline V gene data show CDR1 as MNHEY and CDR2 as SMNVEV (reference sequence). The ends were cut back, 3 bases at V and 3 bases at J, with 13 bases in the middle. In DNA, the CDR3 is TGTGCCAGCAGTTTTTTAGGTGGAGTGACAGATACGCAGTATTTT. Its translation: CASSFLGGVTDTQYF.

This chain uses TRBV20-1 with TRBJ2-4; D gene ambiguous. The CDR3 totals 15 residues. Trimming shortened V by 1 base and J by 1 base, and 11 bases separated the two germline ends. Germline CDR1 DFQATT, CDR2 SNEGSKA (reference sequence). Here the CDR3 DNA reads TGCAGTGCTAGAGGTTCATTGATTGCCAAAAACATTCAGTACTTC. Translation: CSARGSLIAKNIQYF.

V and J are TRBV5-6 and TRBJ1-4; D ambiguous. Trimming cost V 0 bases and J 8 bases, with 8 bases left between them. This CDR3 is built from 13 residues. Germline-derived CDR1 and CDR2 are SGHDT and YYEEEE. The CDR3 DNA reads TGTGCCAGCAGCTTGGGTTTCAGGGAAAAACTGTTTTTT. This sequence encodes CASSLGFREKLFF.

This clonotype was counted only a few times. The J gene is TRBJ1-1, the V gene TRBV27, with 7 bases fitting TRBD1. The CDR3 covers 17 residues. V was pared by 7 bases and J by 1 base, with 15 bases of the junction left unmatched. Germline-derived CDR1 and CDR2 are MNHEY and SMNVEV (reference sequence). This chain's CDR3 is CASTTRDSPEGNTEAFF. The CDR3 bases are TGTGCCAGCACAACCAGGGACAGCCCCGAGGGGAACACTGAAGCTTTCTTT.

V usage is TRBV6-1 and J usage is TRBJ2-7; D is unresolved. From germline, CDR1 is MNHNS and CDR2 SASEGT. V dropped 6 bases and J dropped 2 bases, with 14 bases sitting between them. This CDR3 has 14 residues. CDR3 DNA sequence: TGTGCCAGCAGCGCGGTTGGGGTTACCTACGAGCAGTACTTC. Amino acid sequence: CASSAVGVTYEQYF.

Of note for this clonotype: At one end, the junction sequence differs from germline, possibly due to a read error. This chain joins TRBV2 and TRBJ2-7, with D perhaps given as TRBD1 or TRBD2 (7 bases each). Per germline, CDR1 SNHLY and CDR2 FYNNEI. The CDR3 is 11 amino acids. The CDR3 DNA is TGTGCCAGCAGGTCAAGGCAGGGGGGGAACTTC. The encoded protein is CASRSRQGGNF.

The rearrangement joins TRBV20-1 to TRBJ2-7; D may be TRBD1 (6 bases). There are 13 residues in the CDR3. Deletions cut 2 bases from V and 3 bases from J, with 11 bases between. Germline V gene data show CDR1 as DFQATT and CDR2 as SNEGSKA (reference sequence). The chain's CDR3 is CSARRDIDYEQYF. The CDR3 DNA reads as TGCAGTGCTAGACGGGACATCGACTACGAGCAGTACTTC.

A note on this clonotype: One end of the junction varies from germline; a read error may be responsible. CDR3 in amino acids: CASSLNTLPIF. CDR3 in DNA: TGTGCCAGCAGCTTGAACACCTTGCCGATCTTC. This chain links TRBV7-9 with TRBJ2-1; D remains unclear. This CDR3 contains 11 residues. Germline V gene sequence: CDR1 SEHNR, CDR2 FQNEAQ (reference sequence).